One sample yielded the 25 T cell receptor beta chains listed below, sequenced in a study of blood T cells in healthy people across ages (dated by TCRdb to the mid-2010s). Preparation of the library involved 5' RACE. Sequencing took place on an Illumina HiSeq 2500. A second PCR of about 6 to 12 cycles was run with a J-beta primer mix and a sample-barcoded 5' primer. In TCRdb, the public reads were trimmed at Q25 with fastp and aligned with MiXCR, with productive beta chains retained. Merged by CDR3 protein, the rows form single entries marked with the most common genes and DNA. The sample contains approximately 600,000 distinct CDR3 sequences, 58% of them found a single time. 30% to 40% of the sample is taken by the ten largest. The specimen was blood. The receptors here all came from a man aged 60 to 69 in good health.

The chain couples TRBV29-1 to TRBJ2-5; D is perhaps TRBD2 (6 bases). CDR3 length: 13 amino acids. V was shortened by 4 bases and J by 5 bases, with 14 bases between the two germline ends. Germline CDR1 and CDR2: SQVTM and ANQGSEA. The CDR3 sequence is CSVASAGGETQYF. CDR3 DNA: TGCAGCGTTGCCAGCGCCGGAGGGGAGACCCAGTACTTC.

The chain links TRBV20-1 to TRBJ2-5; D may be TRBD1 or TRBD2 (5 bases each). The J call may be in error: the DNA end matches TRBJ2-7 better. CDR1 is DFQATT and CDR2 is SNEGSKA in the germline V gene (reference sequence). The CDR3 length is 13 residues. The CDR3 DNA sequence: TGCAGTGCTCCCTCCGAGGGGTTTGGCGAGCAGTACTTC. Its translation is CSAPSEGFGEQYF.

The rearrangement joins TRBV5-1 to TRBJ2-7; 7 nucleotides agree with TRBD2. The CDR3 covers 15 residues. The ends lost 1 base at V and 2 bases at J; junction bases unmatched: 6. Germline loops: CDR1 SGHRS, CDR2 YFSETQ. DNA for the CDR3: TGCGCCAGCAGCTTGAAAGTAGCGGGTACCTACGAGCAGTACTTC. Translated, it gives CASSLKVAGTYEQYF. The entire variable domain, with the rest obtained from reference TRBV5-1 and TRBJ2-7, is as follows: KAGVTQTPRYLIKTRGQQVTLSCSPISGHRSVSWYQQTPGQGLQFLFEYFSETQRNKGNFPGRFSGRQFSNSRSEMNVSTLELGDSALYLCASSLKVAGTYEQYFGPGTRLTVT.

The chain couples TRBV9 to TRBJ2-7; no reliable D call. Per the germline V gene, CDR1 is SGDLS and CDR2 is YYNGEE. The CDR3 is 17 residues long. Trimming took 4 bases from V and 3 from J, leaving 23 bases between them. CDR3 bases: TGTGCCAGCAGCTCTCCGGAAGGTAGCCGTGGCTACTACGAGCAGTACTTC. This translates into CASSSPEGSRGYYEQYF.

The genes are TRBV2 and TRBJ2-3, with unresolved D. V was cut by 7 bases and J by 2 bases, with 10 bases left in between. Germline CDR1 SNHLY, CDR2 FYNNEI. This CDR3 contains 13 residues. Here the CDR3 reads CASTAANTDTQYF. The CDR3 nucleotides are TGTGCCAGCACGGCTGCTAACACAGATACGCAGTATTTT.

This chain links TRBV2 with TRBJ1-5; a weak D match, TRBD1 (6 bases). Trimming removed 6 bases at V and 0 bases at J, with 12 bases between. The CDR3 has 15 amino acids. Germline lookup yields CDR1 SNHLY and CDR2 FYNNEI. CDR3 loop: CASREGDYSNQPQHF. CDR3 nucleotides: TGTGCCAGCAGGGAGGGGGACTATAGCAATCAGCCCCAGCATTTT. Full variable domain (missing parts from reference TRBV2 and TRBJ1-5): EPEVTQTPSHQVTQMGQEVILRCVPISNHLYFYWYRQILGQKVEFLVSFYNNEISEKSEIFDDQFSVERPDGSNFTLKIRSTKLEDSAMYFCASREGDYSNQPQHFGDGTRLSIL.

This clonotype has more than one count but fewer than ten. The rearrangement joins TRBV7-2 to TRBJ2-7; D ambiguous. This CDR3 region has 13 residues. Trimming removed 8 bases from V and 1 base from J, with 12 bases in between. The germline V gene has CDR1 SGHTA and CDR2 FQGNSA. The DNA for the CDR3 is TGTGCCAGCGCATTATCGGTATCCTACGAGCAGTACTTC. Amino acid sequence: CASALSVSYEQYF.

The chain is built from TRBV14 and TRBJ2-3; possibly TRBD1 for D (5 bases). Trimming removed 5 bases from V and 2 bases from J, with 11 bases in between. Germline V CDR1 and CDR2: SGHDN, FVKESK. This CDR3 has 14 amino acids. The CDR3 DNA is TGTGCCAGCAGCAGGGGTTTGAACACAGATACGCAGTATTTT. It translates to CASSRGLNTDTQYF. The full variable domain, rest sourced from reference TRBV14 and TRBJ2-3, is EAGVTQFPSHSVIEKGQTVTLRCDPISGHDNLYWYRRVMGKEIKFLLHFVKESKQDESGMPNNRFLAERTGGTYSTLKVQPAELEDSGVYFCASSRGLNTDTQYFGPGTRLTVL.

The V gene is TRBV5-8, the J gene TRBJ2-1, with D tentatively TRBD2 (6 bases). This CDR3 is 16 amino acids long. Between the trimmed V and J ends, which lost 3 bases and 4 bases, there was a span of 17 bases. Germline CDR1 reads SGHTS; CDR2 reads YDEGEE. The CDR3, as DNA: TGTGCCAGCAGCTCTGTAGGGACTTGGAGGTACAATGAGCAGTTCTTC. This sequence encodes CASSSVGTWRYNEQFF.

The CDR3 nucleotides read TGCAGTGCTAGAGATGCAGGGGACACTGAAGCTTTCTTT. As protein: CSARDAGDTEAFF. The chain couples TRBV20-1 to TRBJ1-1, with a possible D match to TRBD1 (6 bases). The CDR3 is 13 residues long. The ends were cut back, 0 bases at V and 3 bases at J, with 8 bases in the middle. Germline V gene sequence: CDR1 DFQATT, CDR2 SNEGSKA (reference sequence).

The chain carries TRBV7-2 and TRBJ1-5; no firm D call. The CDR3 is 13 residues long. Germline V gene sequence: CDR1 SGHTA, CDR2 FQGNSA. V lost 5 bases and J lost 3, with 8 bases in between. DNA of the CDR3: TGTGCCAGCAGCCGAGTTTTCAATCAGCCCCAGCATTTT. As protein: CASSRVFNQPQHF.

This clonotype was seen a handful of times. The chain employs TRBV7-9 and TRBJ2-5, with D perhaps matching TRBD1 (6 bases). The V and J ends lost 4 bases and 2 bases respectively, with 20 bases between them. In germline, CDR1 is SEHNR, CDR2 FQNEAQ (reference sequence). This CDR3 is built from 17 residues. The CDR3 coding sequence is TGTGCCAGCAGCTCCCCCGGGACACTCTTTGTGCAAGAGACCCAGTACTTC. Amino acids: CASSSPGTLFVQETQYF.

With respect to this clonotype: The junction shows a germline mismatch at one end, possibly a read error. The DNA for the CDR3 is TGTGCCAGCCCACCACGACAGGGCGACGAGCAGTACTTC. This translates into CASPPRQGDEQYF. This rearrangement joins TRBV18 to TRBJ2-7; 7 bases agree with TRBD1. There are 13 residues in the CDR3. Germline-derived CDR1 and CDR2 are KGHSH and LQKENI. The whole variable domain, filled in from reference TRBV18 and TRBJ2-7, reads NAGVMQNPRHLVRRRGQEARLRCSPMKGHSHVYWYRQLPEEGLKFMVYLQKENIIDESGMPKERFSAEFPKEGPSILRIQQVVRGDSAAYFCASPPRQGDEQYFGPGTRLTVT.

CDR3 coding DNA: TGTGCCAGTCGGGACACCTTCACAGATACGCAGTATTTT. Protein product: CASRDTFTDTQYF. The V and J genes are TRBV12-3 or TRBV12-4 and TRBJ2-3; TRBD1 might be the D (6 bases). V lost 9 bases and J lost 2, with 12 bases in between. The CDR3 sequence is 13 residues long.

The CDR3 coding sequence is TGCAGCGCCGCACTAGCGGTGAGTGAGCAGTACTTC. It is translated as CSAALAVSEQYF. The chain joins TRBV29-1 to TRBJ2-7, with 8 bases that match TRBD2. This CDR3 comprises 12 residues. The V segment lost 7 bases and the J segment 7 bases; nucleotides outside the gene matches: 9. Germline assignment: CDR1 SQVTM and CDR2 ANQGSEA.

This clonotype was detected a few times. The rearrangement links TRBV14 to TRBJ2-1; D call uncertain. The CDR3 runs to 13 residues. Trimming cost V 0 bases and J 4 bases, with 4 bases left between them. The germline V gene has CDR1 SGHDN and CDR2 FVKESK. CDR3 nucleotides: TGTGCCAGCAGCCAAGATGAGTACAATGAGCAGTTCTTC. The encoded protein is CASSQDEYNEQFF.

V gene TRBV5-1 combines with J gene TRBJ2-4, with D perhaps TRBD2 (6 bases). The J call may be in error: the DNA end matches TRBJ2-7 better. Germline V gene sequence: CDR1 SGHRS, CDR2 YFSETQ. This CDR3 has 14 amino acids. The CDR3 DNA sequence: TGCGCCAGCAGTGTCGGGGGAGATTTCTACGAGCAGTACTTC. This encodes CASSVGGDFYEQYF.

This chain links TRBV4-1 with TRBJ2-4, with D possibly being TRBD1 or TRBD2 (5 bases each). Per the germline V gene, CDR1 is MGHRA and CDR2 is YSYEKL. This CDR3 is built from 18 residues. V was trimmed by 8 bases and J by 0 bases, leaving 23 bases between them. Here the CDR3 reads CASPTLRGEELAKNIQYF. The CDR3 DNA follows: TGCGCCAGCCCCACCTTGAGGGGTGAGGAACTAGCCAAAAACATTCAGTACTTC.

This chain links TRBV20-1 with TRBJ2-1; 8 bases line up with TRBD1. The trim removed 3 bases at V and 3 bases at J, leaving 7 bases unmatched. Germline CDR1 reads DFQATT; CDR2 reads SNEGSKA (reference sequence). The CDR3 is 15 residues long. The CDR3 spells CSARAPGQVYNEQFF. The CDR3 DNA is TGCAGTGCTAGGGCACCGGGACAGGTCTACAATGAGCAGTTCTTC.

This chain uses TRBV20-1 with TRBJ1-4, with 7 bases lining up with TRBD1. The CDR3 contains 18 residues. The junction had 21 bases not matched to a gene; V was cut back by 7 bases and J by 4 bases. Germline V gene sequence: CDR1 DFQATT, CDR2 SNEGSKA (reference sequence). CDR3 sequence: CSVQGDLGVAFGNEKLFF. The CDR3 coding sequence is TGCAGTGTCCAGGGGGACCTGGGGGTGGCTTTTGGTAATGAAAAACTGTTTTTT.

The V call is TRBV29-1, the J call TRBJ2-5; 8 bases line up with TRBD1. The CDR3 runs to 13 residues. The V segment lost 6 bases and the J segment 4 bases; nucleotides outside the gene matches: 7. The germline V gene encodes CDR1 SQVTM and CDR2 ANQGSEA. Here the CDR3 reads CSVLGQGIETQYF. The CDR3 nucleotides are TGCAGCGTCCTCGGACAGGGAATAGAGACCCAGTACTTC.

This clonotype is a singleton in its sample. The J gene is TRBJ1-6, the V gene TRBV2; D gene uncertain. Deletions cut 3 bases from V and 0 bases from J, with 9 bases between. Germline assignment: CDR1 SNHLY and CDR2 FYNNEI. This CDR3 has 16 amino acids. The CDR3 nucleotides read TGTGCCAGCAGTGATCGGATAGCCTCCTATAATTCACCCCTCCACTTT. Translation gives CASSDRIASYNSPLHF.

The chain has TRBV7-9 and TRBJ2-5, with 8 bases lining up with TRBD2. Trimming removed 5 bases from V and 5 bases from J; junction bases left unmatched: 10. This CDR3 is 15 amino acids long. Per germline, CDR1 SEHNR and CDR2 FQNEAQ (reference sequence). CDR3 protein: CASSPGGVELETQYF. DNA for the CDR3: TGTGCCAGCAGCCCGGGGGGGGTGGAGTTGGAGACCCAGTACTTC.

The chain uses TRBV27 and TRBJ1-5; 7 bases are shared with TRBD1. The CDR3 runs to 14 residues. The junction had 6 bases not matched to a gene; V was cut back by 7 bases and J by 3 bases. In germline, CDR1 is MNHEY, CDR2 SMNVEV (reference sequence). In DNA form, the CDR3 reads TGTGCCAGCATGGAAGGGGGCTTCAATCAGCCCCAGCATTTT. It is translated as CASMEGGFNQPQHF.

This clonotype was observed a few times. The chain couples TRBV4-2 to TRBJ2-5; TRBD2 agrees at 11 bases. With 1 base clipped from V and 2 bases from J, the junction kept 3 bases outside the gene matches. The CDR3 runs to 16 residues. Germline CDR1 reads LGHNA; CDR2 reads YNFKEQ. The CDR3 protein is CASSQGLAGIQETQYF. For the CDR3, the DNA is TGTGCCAGCAGCCAAGGACTAGCGGGGATACAAGAGACCCAGTACTTC.